The clone carrying this T cell receptor (beta chain) was seen just once. CDR3 length equals 13 residues. In germline, CDR1 is LGHDT, CDR2 YNNKEL (reference sequence). Trimming shortened V by 4 bases and J by 5 bases, and 8 bases separated the two germline ends. This entry is derived from a study of blood T cell repertoires in COVID-19. How the authors handled the data: Quantification of nucleated cells was approximated via reference gene primer amplification. The method was immunoSEQ multiplex PCR; TCRdb's version includes in-frame clones alone and lacks a portion of them. V, J and clone size were drawn from that table, and D and trimming were deduced from the DNA. The sample has about 370,000 clones, 80% to 90% seen once.

Sequences were obtained from PBMCs or T cells enriched from blood (not recorded which). The V and J genes are TRBV3-1 (or the pseudogene TRBV3-2) and TRBJ2-2; D perhaps matches TRBD1 (5 bases). This receptor was identified in a man aged 18 to 35 who had recovered from COVID-19. CDR3 sequence reads: CASSPQGTGELFF. The CDR3 DNA reads TGTGCCAGCAGCCCCCAGGGAACCGGGGAGCTGTTTTTT.